This TCR beta chain was recorded in a study of T cell responses to AZD1222 COVID-19 vaccine (dated by TCRdb to the early 2020s). In terms of the full investigation: TCR sequencing covered roughly 230 trial participants: about 210 given two doses of AZD1222 and approximately 26 given two doses of MenACWY control vaccine. Trial participants were enrolled by age into subgroups of 18-55, 56-69 and 70-plus years, and around 150, 29 and 61 TCR-sequenced participants, respectively, were included in these subgroups. Overall results and qualifications from the work: Nearly half of unique spike-specific TCRs reportedly recognized epitopes outside regions mutated in the B.1.351 and B.1.1.7 variants. A significant rise in spike-specific TCR breadth and depth was observed after two AZD1222 doses relative to day 0 and relative to MenACWY recipients. In the small 56-69-year group, the increase in depth fell short of significance, most likely because of low power. The whole spike protein was spanned by vaccine-associated CD4 TCRs, and dominant responses were seen in regions 160-218 and 743-854. Conclusions about previously exposed vaccinees are limited because only five to seven AZD1222 recipients were SARS-CoV-2 seropositive at baseline. Participants were mostly white British, with more females than males. The authors suggested clonal diversity may have been underestimated. Because no samples from the day 14 peak response were available, repertoires could be characterized only after the peak T cell response.

The CDR3 holds 13 amino acids from the cysteine to the phenylalanine. Of the read, only the CDR3 DNA is kept; its 39 bases are in frame from base 1. V is pruned by 6 bases and J by 5 bases, leaving 7 bases of the junction without a gene match. Reading the germline V gene gives CDR1 SNHLY and CDR2 FYNNEI. The CDR3 regions of human TCRbeta chains were analyzed by immunosequencing. Per the source publication's procedure: Repertoire TCRs were matched against a reference library of SARS-CoV-2-specific TCRs generated with the MIRA antigen-specificity platform. Breadth meant the fraction of unique TCRs that were SARS-CoV-2-associated, whereas depth meant the fraction of total T cells that were SARS-CoV-2-associated. Using the MIRA data, every spike-specific TCR was mapped to the spike region that the TCR reacted to and assigned to either a CD4 or a CD8 class. Log10-transformed breadth and depth values were compared by one-way ANOVA with Sidak's multiple comparisons tests. TCRdb mirrors the immuneACCESS table, restricted to in-frame sequences. Some clones are absent from its copies; in checked studies, under half trace to an unresolved V gene, and the reason for the others is unknown. V and J calls and clone size are as listed in that table; D and trimming were resolved from the DNA. The sample table holds 85,000 to 90,000 clones, of which 85% to 90% were seen once. Clones ranked in the top ten supply 10% of the sample.

A word on this clone: Its antigen target is currently unknown. The input lacks base qualities; no much larger clone sits a single base away.

The sample's time point label, in plain terms: baseline before first vaccination. The treatment or condition tag for this specimen amounts to: meningococcal conjugate vaccine given as trial control. Vaccinee samples were obtained from the UK trials COV001 and COV002, which included a single-blind randomized controlled phase 2/3 trial of AZD1222 (ChAdOx1 nCoV-19) in healthy adults. For TCRbeta chain sequencing, PBMC samples from trial participants were taken at day 0 and at day 28 after the second dose. The sequence links TRBV2 to TRBJ2-7; 7 junctional bases match TRBD1. The sample here was peripheral blood, taken on day 0 of MenACWY control vaccination. This clonotype was sampled from an adult in good health. CDR3 protein: CASRAQGLNEQYF. The DNA sequence is given as TGTGCCAGCAGAGCACAGGGGTTGAACGAGCAGTACTTC.